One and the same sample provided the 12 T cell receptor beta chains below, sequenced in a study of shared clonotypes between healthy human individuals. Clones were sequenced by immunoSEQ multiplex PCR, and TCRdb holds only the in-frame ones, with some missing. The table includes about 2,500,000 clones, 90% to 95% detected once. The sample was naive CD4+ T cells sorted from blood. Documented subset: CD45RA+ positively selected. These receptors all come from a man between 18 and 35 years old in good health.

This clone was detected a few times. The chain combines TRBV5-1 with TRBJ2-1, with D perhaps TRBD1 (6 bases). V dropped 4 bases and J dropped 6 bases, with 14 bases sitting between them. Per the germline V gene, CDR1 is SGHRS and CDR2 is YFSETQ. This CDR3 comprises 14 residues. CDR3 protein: CASSKTTGGNEQFF. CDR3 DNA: TGCGCCAGCAGCAAAACGACAGGCGGCAATGAGCAGTTCTTC. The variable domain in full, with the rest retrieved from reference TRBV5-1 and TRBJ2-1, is KAGVTQTPRYLIKTRGQQVTLSCSPISGHRSVSWYQQTPGQGLQFLFEYFSETQRNKGNFPGRFSGRQFSNSRSEMNVSTLELGDSALYLCASSKTTGGNEQFFGPGTRLTVL.

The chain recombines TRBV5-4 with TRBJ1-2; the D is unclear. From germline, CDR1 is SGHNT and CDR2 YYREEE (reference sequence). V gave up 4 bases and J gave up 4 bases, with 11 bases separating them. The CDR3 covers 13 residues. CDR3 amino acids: CASSEEGVYGYTF. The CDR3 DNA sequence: TGTGCCAGCAGCGAGGAAGGAGTCTATGGCTACACCTTC. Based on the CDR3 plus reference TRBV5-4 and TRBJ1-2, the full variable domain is ETGVTQSPTHLIKTRGQQVTLRCSSQSGHNTVSWYQQALGQGPQFIFQYYREEENGRGNFPPRFSGLQFPNYSSELNVNALELDDSALYLCASSEEGVYGYTFGSGTRLTVV.

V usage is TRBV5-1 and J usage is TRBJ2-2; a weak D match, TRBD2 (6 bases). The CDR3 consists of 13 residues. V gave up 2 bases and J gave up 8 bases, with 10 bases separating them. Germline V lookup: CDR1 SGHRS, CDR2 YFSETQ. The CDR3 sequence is CASSFLGGGELFF. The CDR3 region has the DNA TGCGCCAGCAGCTTCCTCGGGGGTGGGGAGCTGTTTTTT.

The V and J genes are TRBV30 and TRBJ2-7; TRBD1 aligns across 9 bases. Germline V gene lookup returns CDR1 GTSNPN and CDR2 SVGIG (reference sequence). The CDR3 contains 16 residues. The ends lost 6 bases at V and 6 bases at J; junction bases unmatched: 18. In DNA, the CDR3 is TGTGCCTGTATCGGGGCACCGGGACAGGGAAGACTCGAGCAGTACTTC. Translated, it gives CACIGAPGQGRLEQYF. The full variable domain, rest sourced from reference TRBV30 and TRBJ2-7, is SQTIHQWPATLVQPVGSPLSLECTVEGTSNPNLYWYRQAAGRGLQLLFYSVGIGQISSEVPQNLSASRPQDRQFILSSKKLLLSDSGFYLCACIGAPGQGRLEQYFGPGTRLTVT.

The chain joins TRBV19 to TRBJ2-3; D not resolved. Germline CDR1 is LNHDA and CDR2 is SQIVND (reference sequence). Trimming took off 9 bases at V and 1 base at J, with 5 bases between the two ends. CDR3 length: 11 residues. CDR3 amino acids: CASQRTDTQYF. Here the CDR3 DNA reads TGTGCCAGCCAGCGCACAGATACGCAGTATTTT.

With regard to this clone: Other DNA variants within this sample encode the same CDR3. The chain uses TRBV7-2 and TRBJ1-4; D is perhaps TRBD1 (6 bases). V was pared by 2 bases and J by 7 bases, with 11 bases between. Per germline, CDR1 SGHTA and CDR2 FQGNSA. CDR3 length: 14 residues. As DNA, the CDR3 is TGTGCCAGCAGCTTAAGCAGGGGTGGTGAAAAACTGTTTTTT. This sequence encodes CASSLSRGGEKLFF.

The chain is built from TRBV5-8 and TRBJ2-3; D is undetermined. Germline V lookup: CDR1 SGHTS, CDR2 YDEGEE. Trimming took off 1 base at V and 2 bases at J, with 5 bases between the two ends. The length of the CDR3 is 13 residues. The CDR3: CASSLRVTDTQYF. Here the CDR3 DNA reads TGTGCCAGCAGCTTGCGGGTCACAGATACGCAGTATTTT.

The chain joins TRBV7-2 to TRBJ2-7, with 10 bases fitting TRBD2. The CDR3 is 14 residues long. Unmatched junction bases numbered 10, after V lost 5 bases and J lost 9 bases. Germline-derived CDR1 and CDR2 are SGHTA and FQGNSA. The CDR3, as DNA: TGTGCCAGCAGCGCGACTAGCGGGCAGGGAGTGCAGTACTTC. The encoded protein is CASSATSGQGVQYF.

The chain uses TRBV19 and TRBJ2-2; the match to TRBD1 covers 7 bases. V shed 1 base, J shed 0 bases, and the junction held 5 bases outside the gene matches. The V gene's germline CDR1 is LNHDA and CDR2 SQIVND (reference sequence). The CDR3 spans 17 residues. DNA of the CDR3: TGTGCCAGTAGTATAGGTCGACAGGGCCCGAACACCGGGGAGCTGTTTTTT. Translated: CASSIGRQGPNTGELFF.

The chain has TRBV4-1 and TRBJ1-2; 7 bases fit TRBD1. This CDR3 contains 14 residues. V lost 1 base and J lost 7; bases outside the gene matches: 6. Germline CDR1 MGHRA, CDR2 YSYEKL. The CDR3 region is CASSQGHDRAGYTF. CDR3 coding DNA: TGCGCCAGCAGCCAAGGTCATGACAGGGCTGGCTACACCTTC.

CDR3 DNA: TGCGCCAGCAGCACGTCGCAGAGCAATCAGCCCCAGCATTTT. Translating gives CASSTSQSNQPQHF. The chain joins TRBV5-1 to TRBJ1-5; no clear D. The germline V and J ends were trimmed by 4 bases and 1 base, with 9 bases remaining between them. The CDR3 has 14 residues. Germline V gene lookup returns CDR1 SGHRS and CDR2 YFSETQ.

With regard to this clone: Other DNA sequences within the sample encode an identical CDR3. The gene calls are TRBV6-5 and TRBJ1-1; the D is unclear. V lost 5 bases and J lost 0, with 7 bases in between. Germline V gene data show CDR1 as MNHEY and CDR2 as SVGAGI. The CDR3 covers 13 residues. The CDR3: CASSRRMNTEAFF. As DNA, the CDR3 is TGTGCCAGCAGTCGTCGAATGAACACTGAAGCTTTCTTT.